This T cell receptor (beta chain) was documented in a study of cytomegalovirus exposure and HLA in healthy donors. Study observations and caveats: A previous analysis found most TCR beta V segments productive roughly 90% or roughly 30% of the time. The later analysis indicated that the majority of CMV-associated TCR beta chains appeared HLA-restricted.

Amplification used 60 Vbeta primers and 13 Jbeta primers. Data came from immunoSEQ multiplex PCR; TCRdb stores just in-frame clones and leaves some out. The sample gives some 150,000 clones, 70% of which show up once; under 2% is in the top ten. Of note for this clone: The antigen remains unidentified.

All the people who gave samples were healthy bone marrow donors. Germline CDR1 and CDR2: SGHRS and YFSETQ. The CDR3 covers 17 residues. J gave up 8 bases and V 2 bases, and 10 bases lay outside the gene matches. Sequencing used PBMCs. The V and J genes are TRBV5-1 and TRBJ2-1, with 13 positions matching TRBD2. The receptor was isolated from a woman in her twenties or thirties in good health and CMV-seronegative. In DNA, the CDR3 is TGCGCCAGCAGCTTACCGGGACTAGCGGGAAGGCGCCATGAGCAGTTCTTC. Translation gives CASSLPGLAGRRHEQFF.